The rows below give T cell receptor beta chains drawn from one sample of a study of cytomegalovirus exposure and HLA in healthy donors. Profiled with immunoSEQ multiplex PCR; TCRdb holds only in-frame clones, not every one. Counted here are about 110,000 clones, 90% to 96% occurring once; the ten biggest clones make up 0.65% to 0.7%. The sequenced sample consisted of PBMCs. The origin of the receptors is a woman aged 18-29 years in good health and CMV-seronegative. CDR3s include the opening cysteine and the closing phenylalanine or tryptophan. The D gene is left open where the match is weak. Size is omitted from some rows. Given values are once, few, many or a class for expanded clones.

d_call	clone_size	j_call	v_call	cdr3_nt	cdr3_aa
TRBD2	-	TRBJ2-5	TRBV7-9	TGTGCCAGCAGCTTAGTGCAGCGGGGGTTGGCAGAGACCCAGTACTTC	CASSLVQRGLAETQYF
TRBD1	once	TRBJ2-7	TRBV7-6	TGTGCCAGCAGCTTATTAACACCGGGACAGTGGACCTACGAGCAGTACTTC	CASSLLTPGQWTYEQYF
-	-	TRBJ2-5	TRBV11-2	TGTGCCAGCAGCACAGACGCCCAAGAGACCCAGTACTTC	CASSTDAQETQYF
-	-	TRBJ1-6	TRBV2	TGTGCCAGCAGTGATCAGGGTGTATCACCCCTCCACTTT	CASSDQGVSPLHF
-	-	TRBJ1-1	TRBV5-1	TGCGCCAGCAGTCACGGGAACACTGAAGCTTTCTTT	CASSHGNTEAFF
-	-	TRBJ2-7	TRBV9	TGTGCCAGCAGCGGTGGACAGGAGGGGCAGTACTTC	CASSGGQEGQYF
TRBD1	-	TRBJ1-5	TRBV6-5	TGTGCCAGCAGTTACAAGGGACAGGGATGGAATCAGCCCCAGCATTTT	CASSYKGQGWNQPQHF
-	-	TRBJ1-5	TRBV18	TGTGCCAGCTCTCAAGGACTGAGGGGGAATCAGCCCCAGCATTTT	CASSQGLRGNQPQHF
TRBD1	-	TRBJ1-5	TRBV19	TGTGCCAGTAGTACTCGGACAGGGAACGTCGTAAGCAATCAGCCCCAGCATTTT	CASSTRTGNVVSNQPQHF
-	-	TRBJ2-2	TRBV19	TGTGCCGGAGAGAGTGGCGCCGGGGAGCTGTTTTTT	CAGESGAGELFF
TRBD1	-	TRBJ2-2	TRBV28	TGTGCCAGCAGTTCTCAGGGGGCGCACACCGGGGAGCTGTTTTTT	CASSSQGAHTGELFF
-	-	TRBJ1-5	TRBV5-6	TGTGCCAGCAGCTTACAGGCTGTCAATCAGCCCCAGCATTTT	CASSLQAVNQPQHF
-	-	TRBJ2-5	TRBV5-6	TGTGCCAGCAGCTTGCCCCGGGGAGGTTTTGGAGAGACCCAGTACTTC	CASSLPRGGFGETQYF
TRBD1	-	TRBJ2-3	TRBV27	TGTGCCACCCCATCGTATGGACAGGGGACGACAGATACGCAGTATTTT	CATPSYGQGTTDTQYF
-	-	TRBJ1-1	TRBV10-3	TGTGCCACGTGGATGGGGGCCCCCATGAACACTGAAGCTTTCTTT	CATWMGAPMNTEAFF
-	once	TRBJ2-1	TRBV11-2	TGTGCCAGCAGCTTAGTAGCAGATCTGGGTGAGCAGTTCTTC	CASSLVADLGEQFF
-	few	TRBJ1-6	TRBV6-1	TGTGCCAGCAGTGAATCGGGCAGGGGTAATTCACCCCTCCACTTT	CASSESGRGNSPLHF
TRBD2	once	TRBJ2-1	TRBV6-5	TGTGCCAGCAGTTACCTGGCGGGGGGCCTGGATGAGCAGTTCTTC	CASSYLAGGLDEQFF
-	once	TRBJ1-2	TRBV7-9	TGTGCCAGTGGCGGGGGCAGGCGAGGGGGCTACACCTTC	CASGGGRRGGYTF
TRBD1	-	TRBJ1-2	TRBV4-3	TGCGCCAGCAGCCAAGATAAGGGGGCTGCGGGCTACACCTTC	CASSQDKGAAGYTF
TRBD1	-	TRBJ1-1	TRBV19	TGTGCCAGTAGTATGGGACAGGCAAGGATGAACACTGAAGCTTTCTTT	CASSMGQARMNTEAFF
-	once	TRBJ2-5	TRBV10-2	TGCGCCAGCAGCCGAGCCGGTCGGGTGTGGGAGACCCAGTACTTC	CASSRAGRVWETQYF
-	-	TRBJ2-7	TRBV28	TGTGCCAGCAGATATGGGGGCCGGTACGAGCAGTACTTC	CASRYGGRYEQYF
-	-	TRBJ2-7	TRBV5-1	TGCGCCAGCTCCGGGGGAGGGGGAGTCTACGAGCAGTACTTC	CASSGGGGVYEQYF
TRBD1	-	TRBJ1-6	TRBV18	TGTGCCAGCTCTAAAATAGGGACAGGCGGTCTCAGCTCCTATAATTCACCCCTCCACTTT	CASSKIGTGGLSSYNSPLHF
TRBD1	-	TRBJ2-6	TRBV28	TGTGCCAGCAGTGTGTTCCAGGGGGCTGGGGCCAACGTCCTGACTTTC	CASSVFQGAGANVLTF
-	-	TRBJ1-5	TRBV5-5	TGTGCCAGCAGCTTGGCGGCAGCCGCCCTTGTCAGGACCCAGCATTTT	CASSLAAAALVRTQHF
TRBD1	-	TRBJ1-2	TRBV7-2	TGTGCCAGCAGTCGGGAGTGGGGACAGGGGGCGCGAGGGGGCTACACCTTC	CASSREWGQGARGGYTF
TRBD2	-	TRBJ2-2	TRBV28	TGTGCCAGCGGACTAGCGGGGGGAAGCACCGGGGAGCTGTTTTTT	CASGLAGGSTGELFF
-	once	TRBJ2-7	TRBV5-5	TGTGCCAGCAGCTTTACAGGGTCCTCCTACGAGCAGTACTTC	CASSFTGSSYEQYF
TRBD1	-	TRBJ2-1	TRBV4-1	TGCGCCAGCAGCCAAGTCGCAGGACAGGGACAGTATGAGCAGTTCTTC	CASSQVAGQGQYEQFF
TRBD2	-	TRBJ2-2	TRBV9	TGTGCCAGCAGCGCGACCGGGGGGGTTAACACCGGGGAGCTGTTTTTT	CASSATGGVNTGELFF
TRBD1	-	TRBJ2-5	TRBV29-1	TGCAGCGTTAGTAGGGGGCGGGAGACCCAGTACTTC	CSVSRGRETQYF
TRBD2	once	TRBJ2-1	TRBV9	TGTGCCAGCAGCGCAGGCGGCGGGGGGTACAATGAGCAGTTCTTC	CASSAGGGGYNEQFF
TRBD1	-	TRBJ1-2	TRBV28	TGTGCCAGCAGTTTCGGGACAGAATTTCAGAACTATGGCTACACCTTC	CASSFGTEFQNYGYTF
TRBD2	-	TRBJ2-2	TRBV27	TGTGCCAGCAGAAAGAGCGGGGGCCCTTACACCGGGGAGCTGTTTTTT	CASRKSGGPYTGELFF
-	-	TRBJ1-1	TRBV27	TGTGCCAGCAGGTCCGGAGGAATGAACACTGAAGCTTTCTTT	CASRSGGMNTEAFF
TRBD2	-	TRBJ2-1	TRBV5-4	TGTGCCAGCAGCTGGAATAGCGGGGGGGTATTCAATGAGCAGTTCTTC	CASSWNSGGVFNEQFF
-	-	TRBJ1-5	TRBV30	TGTGCCTGGGAACGGGGAGGCAATCAGCCCCAGCATTTT	CAWERGGNQPQHF
-	-	TRBJ2-2	TRBV4-1	TGCGCCAGCAGCCACCCCTTTGGACAGCCTACCGGGGAGCTGTTTTTT	CASSHPFGQPTGELFF
-	-	TRBJ2-7	TRBV14	TGTGCCAGCAGCCATCTTCTCGGGGGAGCTTACGAGCAGTACTTC	CASSHLLGGAYEQYF